Below, 2 T cell receptor beta chains from the same sample are listed, as sequenced in a study of cytomegalovirus exposure and HLA in healthy donors. PCR involved 60 Vbeta and 13 Jbeta primers. TCRdb keeps only in-frame clones here, not all; method: immunoSEQ multiplex PCR. The sample has 150,000 to 200,000 clones; about 86% are singletons. The specimen was PBMCs. The receptors were gathered from a woman between 18 and 30 years old in good health and CMV-seropositive.

About this clone: The identical CDR3 is also encoded by other nucleotide sequences in the sample. CDR3 sequence reads: CASSLGRGGNQPQHF. The DNA for the CDR3 is TGTGCCAGCAGCTTAGGGAGGGGGGGTAATCAGCCCCAGCATTTT. The gene calls are TRBV7-9 and TRBJ1-5; the D gene is possibly TRBD1 (6 bases). Germline V CDR1 and CDR2: SEHNR, FQNEAQ (reference sequence). This CDR3 has 15 amino acids. Deletions cut 1 base from V and 4 bases from J, with 11 bases between. The full variable domain, its missing parts supplied by reference TRBV7-9 and TRBJ1-5, is DTGVSQNPRHKITKRGQNVTFRCDPISEHNRLYWYRQTLGQGPEFLTYFQNEAQLEKSRLLSDRFSAERPKGSFSTLEIQRTEQGDSAMYLCASSLGRGGNQPQHFGDGTRLSIL.

The J gene is TRBJ2-5, the V gene TRBV27, with 7 bases that match TRBD1. The CDR3 is made up of 15 amino acids. Trimming took 8 bases from V and 1 from J; bases not matched to a gene: 10. Germline V gene sequence: CDR1 MNHEY, CDR2 SMNVEV (reference sequence). CDR3 sequence (DNA): TGTGCCAGCGGGTCCCCGGGACAGCCCCAAGAGACCCAGTACTTC. This sequence encodes CASGSPGQPQETQYF.